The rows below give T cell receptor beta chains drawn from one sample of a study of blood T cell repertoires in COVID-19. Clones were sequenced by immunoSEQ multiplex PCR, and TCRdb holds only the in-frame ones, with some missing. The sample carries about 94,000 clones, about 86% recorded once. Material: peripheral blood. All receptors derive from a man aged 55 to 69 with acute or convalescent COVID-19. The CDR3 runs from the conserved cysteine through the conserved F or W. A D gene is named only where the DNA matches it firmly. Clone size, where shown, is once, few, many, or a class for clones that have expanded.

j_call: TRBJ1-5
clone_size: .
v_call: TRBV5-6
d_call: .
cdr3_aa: CASSFFREANHNQPQHF
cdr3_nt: TGTGCCAGCAGCTTTTTTCGAGAGGCGAACCACAATCAGCCCCAGCATTTT

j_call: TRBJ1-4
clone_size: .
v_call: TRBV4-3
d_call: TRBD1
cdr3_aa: CASSPLTGETNEKLFF
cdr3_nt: TGCGCCAGCAGCCCACTAACAGGGGAAACTAATGAAAAACTGTTTTTT

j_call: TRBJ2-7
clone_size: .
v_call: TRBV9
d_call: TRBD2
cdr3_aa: CASSVEGLATYEQYF
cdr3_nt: TGTGCCAGCAGCGTAGAGGGACTAGCGACCTACGAGCAGTACTTC

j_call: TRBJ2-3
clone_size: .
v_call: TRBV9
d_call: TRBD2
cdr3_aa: CASSARAGASTDTQYF
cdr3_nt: TGTGCCAGCAGCGCGCGAGCGGGGGCTAGCACAGATACGCAGTATTTT

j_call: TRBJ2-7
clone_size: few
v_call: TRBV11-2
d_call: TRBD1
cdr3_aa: CASSSIRTGVYEQYF
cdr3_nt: TGTGCCAGCAGCTCGATTCGGACAGGCGTCTACGAGCAGTACTTC

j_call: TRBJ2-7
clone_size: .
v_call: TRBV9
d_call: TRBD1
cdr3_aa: CANSVGQGYSYEQYF
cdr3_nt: TGTGCCAACAGCGTAGGACAGGGGTATTCCTACGAGCAGTACTTC

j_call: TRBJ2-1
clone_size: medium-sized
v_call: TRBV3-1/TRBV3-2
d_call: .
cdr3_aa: CASSHAVGGAYNEQFF
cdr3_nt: TGTGCCAGCAGCCATGCCGTCGGGGGAGCCTACAATGAGCAGTTCTTC

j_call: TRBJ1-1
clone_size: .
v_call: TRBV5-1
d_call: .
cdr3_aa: CASSLAGALNTEAFF
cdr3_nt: TGCGCCAGCAGCTTGGCAGGGGCCTTGAACACTGAAGCTTTCTTT

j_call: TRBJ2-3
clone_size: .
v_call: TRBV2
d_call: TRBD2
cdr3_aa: CASLAGDRTDTQYF
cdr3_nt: TGTGCCAGTCTAGCGGGGGACCGCACAGATACGCAGTATTTT

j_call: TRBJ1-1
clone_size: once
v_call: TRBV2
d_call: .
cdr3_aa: CASILGGTEAFF
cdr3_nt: TGTGCCAGCATTCTAGGGGGTACTGAAGCTTTCTTT

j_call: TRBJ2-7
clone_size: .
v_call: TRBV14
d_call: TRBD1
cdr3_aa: CASSPTGSYEQYF
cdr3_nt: TGTGCCAGCAGCCCGACAGGGAGCTACGAGCAGTACTTC

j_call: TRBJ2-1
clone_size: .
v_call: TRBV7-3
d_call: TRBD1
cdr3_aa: CASSPSRRTGSYNEQFF
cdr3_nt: TGTGCCAGCAGCCCCTCCCGTCGGACAGGGTCTTACAATGAGCAGTTCTTC

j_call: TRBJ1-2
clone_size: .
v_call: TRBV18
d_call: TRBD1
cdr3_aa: CASSSSGTGTPYGYTF
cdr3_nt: TGTGCCAGCTCATCATCCGGGACAGGGACGCCCTATGGCTACACCTTC